This T cell receptor beta chain was profiled in a study of neurological immune-mediated disorders. The CDR3 spans 13 residues. Trimming stripped 11 bases from V and 5 bases from J, with 16 bases between. Germline V CDR1 and CDR2: MNHEY, SVGEGT. This clonotype showed up many times. In each sequencing run, over 170 million TCR-beta sequences were generated from 15-18 subjects. TCRdb redid the calling of the 5' RACE reads with MiXCR, one entry per CDR3 protein. The table includes under 60,000 distinct CDR3 sequences, under 13% detected once. The chain has TRBV6-2 or TRBV6-3 and TRBJ2-1, with TRBD1 as a possible D gene (6 bases). The sequencing sample was made of PBMCs. The origin of this receptor is a woman aged 35 to 49 with HTLV-1-associated myelopathy (HAM/TSP). CDR3 nucleotides: TGTGCCGGATCTCTGAACAGGGACAATGAGCAGTTCTTC. It encodes CAGSLNRDNEQFF.